The clone carrying this T cell receptor (beta chain) was counted only a few times. Its antigen is currently unknown. The data originate from a study of CD8 T cells in ankylosing spondylitis. General observations from the study: Reactive arthritis synovial fluid and blood were previously reported to contain some motif variants. A TCR beta motif of fewer than ten highly homologous variants appeared characteristic of ankylosing spondylitis blood. Disease-linked clones reportedly concentrated significantly in matched ankylosing spondylitis synovial fluid.

TCRdb re-called the 5' RACE reads through MiXCR, storing one row per CDR3 protein. Here the sample spans about 540,000 distinct CDR3 sequences, roughly 12% being singletons. Trimming cost V 8 bases and J 4 bases, with 15 bases left between them. CDR1 MDHEN and CDR2 SYDVKM come from the germline V gene. The CDR3 spans 14 residues. The material sequenced was blood, either unsorted or a sorted T cell fraction (not recorded which). V usage is TRBV28 and J usage is TRBJ1-3; D is ambiguous. The sequence was collected from a male donor with ankylosing spondylitis. The CDR3 region is CASHMLGTGNTIYF. CDR3 coding DNA: TGTGCCAGCCATATGTTGGGTACCGGAAACACCATATATTTT.